A selection of T cell receptor beta chains follows, all from one sample in a study of blood T cell repertoires in COVID-19. The method was immunoSEQ multiplex PCR; TCRdb's version includes in-frame clones alone and lacks a portion of them. The sample lists approximately 350,000 clones, approximately 82% occurring once. The specimen was peripheral blood. These receptors originate from a man aged 30 to 45 with active or convalescent COVID-19. CDR3s include the opening cysteine and the closing phenylalanine or tryptophan. A D gene is named only where the DNA matches it firmly. Part of the rows lack a size; the others show once, few, many or a class for expanded clones.

V gene	clone size	J gene	D gene	CDR3 DNA	CDR3 protein
TRBV28	few	TRBJ1-3	.	TGTGCCAGCAGTTTAGACGGGAACACCATATATTTT	CASSLDGNTIYF
TRBV29-1	.	TRBJ2-3	.	TGCAGCGCTGCGCGGGACGGAACAGATACGCAGTATTTT	CSAARDGTDTQYF
TRBV10-3	.	TRBJ2-3	.	TGTGCCATCAGTCGGGAGCGCACCCGCAGCACAGATACGCAGTATTTT	CAISRERTRSTDTQYF
TRBV9	few	TRBJ1-1	.	TGTGCCAGCAGCGTAGGCGGGACCACTGAAGCTTTCTTT	CASSVGGTTEAFF
TRBV29-1	.	TRBJ2-2	.	TGCAGCGTTGCACGGGGAGCCGGGGAGCTGTTTTTT	CSVARGAGELFF
TRBV7-9	few	TRBJ1-2	.	TGTGCCAGCAATCCCGGGGGGTTTGGCTACACCTTC	CASNPGGFGYTF
TRBV14	.	TRBJ1-3	TRBD1	TGTGCCAGCAGCCAGCTTGGGACAGTTGGAAACACCATATATTTT	CASSQLGTVGNTIYF
TRBV7-9	.	TRBJ2-1	TRBD2	TGTGCCAGCAGCTTTCGCGGGGGGTTCAATGAGCAGTTCTTC	CASSFRGGFNEQFF
TRBV5-4	few	TRBJ2-3	TRBD2	TGTGCCAGCAGCTTGGTCGGGGGGGGGAAAGATACGCAGTATTTT	CASSLVGGGKDTQYF
TRBV9	.	TRBJ1-4	.	TGTGCCAGCAGCGCAACGGTCCGCAGGGAAAAACTGTTTTTT	CASSATVRREKLFF
TRBV18	.	TRBJ2-7	TRBD1	TGTGCCAGCTCACCCGGGACAGGGGTACTCCACGAGCAGTACTTC	CASSPGTGVLHEQYF
TRBV7-9	.	TRBJ2-3	TRBD2	TGTGCCAGCAGCCCGAGCGGGGGAGGAGATACGCAGTATTTT	CASSPSGGGDTQYF
TRBV15	.	TRBJ1-2	.	TGTGCCACCAGCAGAGAAAGAGGGAGGGGGGACTATGGCTACACCTTC	CATSRERGRGDYGYTF
TRBV10-3	.	TRBJ2-7	TRBD2	TGTGCCGGGGGAGGGGCAGCTTACGAGCAGTACTTC	CAGGGAAYEQYF
TRBV28	.	TRBJ2-3	TRBD2	TGTGCCAGCAGTTTCCCCGGGACTAGCGGGAGTCCAGATACGCAGTATTTT	CASSFPGTSGSPDTQYF
TRBV4-3	few	TRBJ2-6	.	TGCGCCAGCAGCCAACGGTTCGGCTCTGGGGCCAACGTCCTGACTTTC	CASSQRFGSGANVLTF
TRBV6-5	.	TRBJ2-7	TRBD2	TGTGCCAGCTTTGGCCCGTCGGGGGGAGCCTACGAGCAGTACTTC	CASFGPSGGAYEQYF
TRBV6-6	.	TRBJ2-1	TRBD2	TGTGCCAGCAGGGAGGGTCTAGCGGGAGGGGATGAGCAGTTCTTC	CASREGLAGGDEQFF
TRBV28	.	TRBJ2-7	.	TGTGCCAGCAGTCTCCTACTAGGAGACGAGCAGTACTTC	CASSLLLGDEQYF
TRBV9	.	TRBJ1-1	.	TGTGCCAGCAGCGTAGGTGACAGACGCACTGAAGCTTTCTTT	CASSVGDRRTEAFF
TRBV5-4	.	TRBJ1-1	.	TGTGCCAGCAGCCCATTCCCGGGGGGCGGCACTGAAGCTTTCTTT	CASSPFPGGGTEAFF
TRBV7-2	.	TRBJ1-2	.	TGTGCCAGCAGCTTATGGGAGAACTATGGCTACACCTTC	CASSLWENYGYTF
TRBV4-1	once	TRBJ2-6	.	TGCGCCAGCAGCCAAGGGTACAGGGCTGGGGCCAACGTCCTGACTTTC	CASSQGYRAGANVLTF
TRBV4-1	.	TRBJ1-5	.	TGCGCCAGCAGCCGAGGGGGATCCCAGCCCCAGCATTTT	CASSRGGSQPQHF
TRBV5-4	.	TRBJ1-1	.	TGTGCCAGCAGCGGGAGGACGGGACTGGTTCGGACTGAAGCTTTCTTT	CASSGRTGLVRTEAFF
TRBV3-1/TRBV3-2	.	TRBJ1-2	.	TGTGCCAGCAGCCCTCGGACTGACTATGGCTACACCTTC	CASSPRTDYGYTF
TRBV6-5	.	TRBJ1-5	.	TGTGCCAGCAGTTACTCACGGCACGGGGGGCCCCAGCATTTT	CASSYSRHGGPQHF
TRBV18	.	TRBJ2-7	.	TGTGCCAGCTCCCTAGGGGGAGGGTACGAGCAGTACTTC	CASSLGGGYEQYF
TRBV15	.	TRBJ2-3	TRBD2	TGTGGCAGAAAAGGGGCTTTTAGCGGGTCGAGCACAGATACGCAGTATTTT	CGRKGAFSGSSTDTQYF
TRBV5-4	.	TRBJ1-2	TRBD1	TGTGCCAGCAGCTTGGGGGACAGGGTCTTGGACTATGGCTACACCTTC	CASSLGDRVLDYGYTF
TRBV18	once	TRBJ2-7	TRBD2	TGTGCCAGCTCACCGGGCGGGAGCAAAATCTACGAGCAGTACTTC	CASSPGGSKIYEQYF
TRBV5-4	.	TRBJ2-1	.	TGTGCCAGCAGCGACGGACTCCATGGGAATGAGCAGTTCTTC	CASSDGLHGNEQFF
TRBV4-3	once	TRBJ1-2	.	TGCGCCAGCAGCCAAGATCAAAGGGGCGCTAACTATGGCTACACCTTC	CASSQDQRGANYGYTF
TRBV19	.	TRBJ2-1	TRBD2	TGTGCCAGTAGTATAATATGGGAGGGCCGGGATGAGCAGTTCTTC	CASSIIWEGRDEQFF
TRBV6-6	.	TRBJ2-1	TRBD2	TGTGCCAGCAGTTCTCCGGGACTAGGGGGCAATGAGCAGTTCTTC	CASSSPGLGGNEQFF
TRBV7-8	.	TRBJ2-7	TRBD1	TGTGCCAGCAGCCCCCCCACAGGGGCATTCTACGAGCAGTACTTC	CASSPPTGAFYEQYF
TRBV6-5	.	TRBJ2-3	TRBD2	TGTGCCAGCAGTTACGCCAATGGCGGGAGGGATACGCAGTATTTT	CASSYANGGRDTQYF
TRBV5-1	.	TRBJ2-2	TRBD2	TGCGCCAGCAGCTTAAGCGGGGGGAACACCGGGGAGCTGTTTTTT	CASSLSGGNTGELFF
TRBV7-9	.	TRBJ2-7	.	TGTGCCAGCAGTTCTAGCTCCTACGAGCAGTACTTC	CASSSSSYEQYF
TRBV9	.	TRBJ1-3	.	TGTGCCAGCAGCGTAGGGTCAGGCTCTGGAAACACCATATATTTT	CASSVGSGSGNTIYF
TRBV5-6	.	TRBJ2-7	.	TGTGCCAGCAGCCCCCGAGTGATGCGCTACGAGCAGTACTTC	CASSPRVMRYEQYF
TRBV3-1/TRBV3-2	.	TRBJ2-3	TRBD2	TGTGCCAGCAGCTCCGGCGGGAGGAGCTCCGATACGCAGTATTTT	CASSSGGRSSDTQYF
TRBV30	few	TRBJ2-2	TRBD1	TGTGCCTGGAGTGTGGGACAGGGTACCGGGGAGCTGTTTTTT	CAWSVGQGTGELFF